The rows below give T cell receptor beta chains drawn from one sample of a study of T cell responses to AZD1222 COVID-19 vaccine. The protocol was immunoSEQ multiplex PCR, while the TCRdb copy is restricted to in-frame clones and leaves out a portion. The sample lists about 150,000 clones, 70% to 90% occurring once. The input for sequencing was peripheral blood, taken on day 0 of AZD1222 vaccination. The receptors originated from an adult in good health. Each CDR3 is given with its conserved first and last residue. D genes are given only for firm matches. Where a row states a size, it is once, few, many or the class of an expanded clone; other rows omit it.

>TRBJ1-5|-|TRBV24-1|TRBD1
TGTGCCACCAGTGCCTCCCGGACAGGTCAGCCCCAGCATTTT
CATSASRTGQPQHF
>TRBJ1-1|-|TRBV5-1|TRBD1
TGCGCCAGCAGCTTGGGTACAGGGGGCACTGAAGCTTTCTTT
CASSLGTGGTEAFF
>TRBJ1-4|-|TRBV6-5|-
TGTGCCAGCAGGTACCAGGGCGACGAAAAACTGTTTTTT
CASRYQGDEKLFF
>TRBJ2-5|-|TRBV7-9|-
TGTGCCAGCAGCTTAGTGAGGGCCGGGGAGACCCAGTACTTC
CASSLVRAGETQYF
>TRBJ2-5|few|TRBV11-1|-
TGTGCCAGCAGCTTGGAGGAGATTGAGACCCAGTACTTC
CASSLEEIETQYF
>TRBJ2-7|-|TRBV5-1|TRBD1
TGCGCCAGCAGCTCGGTACCCCGGGACAGGGGAAGCGAGCAGTACTTC
CASSSVPRDRGSEQYF
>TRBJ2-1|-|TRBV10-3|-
TGTGCCATCAGTGAGTCATCGGGCGGAGAGCAGTTCTTC
CAISESSGGEQFF
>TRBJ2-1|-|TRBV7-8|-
TGTGCCAGCAGCTTAAGGGAATACAATGAGCAGTTCTTC
CASSLREYNEQFF
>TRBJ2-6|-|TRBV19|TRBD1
TGTGCCAGCAGGAACAGGGGGCTTGGGGCCAACGTCCTGACTTTC
CASRNRGLGANVLTF
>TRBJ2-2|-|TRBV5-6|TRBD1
TGTGCCAGCAGCTTAGGGGGCTTAGGAGGTTCGAACACCGGGGAGCTGTTTTTT
CASSLGGLGGSNTGELFF
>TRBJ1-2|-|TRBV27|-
TGTGCCAGCAGTTTATGGGGACCGAACTATGGCTACACCTTC
CASSLWGPNYGYTF
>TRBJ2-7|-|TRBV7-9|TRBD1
TGTGCCAGCAGCTCGGACAGGGGTACCTACGAGCAGTACTTC
CASSSDRGTYEQYF
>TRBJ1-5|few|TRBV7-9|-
TGTGCCAGCAGCCTGAACATGGAGCCCCAGCATTTT
CASSLNMEPQHF
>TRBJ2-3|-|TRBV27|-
TGTGCCAGCACCGAAACCGGGACTCTCACAGATACGCAGTATTTT
CASTETGTLTDTQYF
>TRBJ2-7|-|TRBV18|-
TGTGCCAGCTCACCACGTCCGCGGGGGCAAGGGGAGCAGTACTTC
CASSPRPRGQGEQYF
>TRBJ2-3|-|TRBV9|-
TGTGCCAGCAGCGTAGGACAGGAAGATACGCAGTATTTT
CASSVGQEDTQYF
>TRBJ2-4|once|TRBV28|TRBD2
TGTGCCAGCAGAAGTAGCGGGGGGGCGGACATTCAGTACTTC
CASRSSGGADIQYF
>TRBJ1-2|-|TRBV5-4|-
TGTGCCAGCAGCTCTGGGATTGAAGATGGCTACACCTTC
CASSSGIEDGYTF
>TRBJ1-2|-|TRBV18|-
TGTGCCAGCTCACCGCAAACACAGGGAAGCTCTGGCTACACCTTC
CASSPQTQGSSGYTF
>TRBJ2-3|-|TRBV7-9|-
TGTGCCAGCAGCTTAGTCGACTACACAGATACGCAGTATTTT
CASSLVDYTDTQYF
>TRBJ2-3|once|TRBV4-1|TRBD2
TGCGCCAGCAGCCTCGGACTAGCGGGATCACCAGATACGCAGTATTTT
CASSLGLAGSPDTQYF
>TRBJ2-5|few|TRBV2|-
TGTGCCAGCAGTGTATCCGTCGAGACCCAGTACTTC
CASSVSVETQYF
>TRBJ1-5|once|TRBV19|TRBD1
TGTGCCAGTACCCAGACAGGGTGGAGCAATCAGCCCCAGCATTTT
CASTQTGWSNQPQHF
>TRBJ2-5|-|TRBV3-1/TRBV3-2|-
TGTGCCAGCAGCCTCACCGCTAACGGTCGAGAGACCCAGTACTTC
CASSLTANGRETQYF
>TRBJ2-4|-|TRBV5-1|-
TGCGCCAGCAGCTTAGTTGCGGGATCGAACATTCAGTACTTC
CASSLVAGSNIQYF
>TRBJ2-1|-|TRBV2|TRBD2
TGTGCCAGCAGTACCTATGGACTAGCGGGGGCAAGAAGCTCCTACAATGAGCAGTTCTTC
CASSTYGLAGARSSYNEQFF
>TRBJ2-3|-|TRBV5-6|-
TGTGCCAGCAGCCCGAGGGGGAGGACAGATACGCAGTATTTT
CASSPRGRTDTQYF
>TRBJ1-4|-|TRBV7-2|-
TGTGCCAGCAGCTTAGTATGGGGAGCCCCGAATGAAAAACTGTTTTTT
CASSLVWGAPNEKLFF
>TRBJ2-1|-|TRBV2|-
TGTGCCAGCAGTGAACCTCCCCAGTCGCAGTTCTTC
CASSEPPQSQFF
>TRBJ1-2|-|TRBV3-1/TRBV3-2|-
TGTGCCAGCAGCCAAGAGGGGGAAAGGGGCTACACCTTC
CASSQEGERGYTF
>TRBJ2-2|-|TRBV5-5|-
TGTGCCAGCAGCTTGACTCGGCAGGGGGGCACCGGGGAGCTGTTTTTT
CASSLTRQGGTGELFF
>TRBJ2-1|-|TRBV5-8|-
TGTGCCAGCAGCTTGGAGATGACAGTCTCCTACAATGAGCAGTTCTTC
CASSLEMTVSYNEQFF
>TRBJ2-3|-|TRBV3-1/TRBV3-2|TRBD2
TGTGCCAGCAGCCTTCGAGCGGGAGGGCCTGTAGATACGCAGTATTTT
CASSLRAGGPVDTQYF
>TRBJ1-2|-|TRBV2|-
TGTGCCAGCAGTGAATTGACTCGGAACTATGGCTACACCTTC
CASSELTRNYGYTF
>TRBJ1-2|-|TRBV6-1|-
TGTGCCAGCTCACCGGCGGGGGGAGGCTACACCTTC
CASSPAGGGYTF
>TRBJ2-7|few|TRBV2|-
TGTGCCAGCAGTGCCTACTCCTACGAGCAGTACTTC
CASSAYSYEQYF
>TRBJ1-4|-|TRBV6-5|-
TGTGCCAGCAGACGGACAGCCGGGGTGAATGAAAAACTGTTTTTT
CASRRTAGVNEKLFF
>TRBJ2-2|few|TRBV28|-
TGTGCCAGCAGTTTATGGGAGGAGGGGACCACCGGGGAGCTGTTTTTT
CASSLWEEGTTGELFF
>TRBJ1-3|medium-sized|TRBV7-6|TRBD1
TGTGCCAGCAGCCCCCCCGGGACAGCCTCTGGAAACACCATATATTTT
CASSPPGTASGNTIYF
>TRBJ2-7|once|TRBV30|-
TGTGCCTGGAGTGGAGTCACCGGCTACGAGCAGTACTTC
CAWSGVTGYEQYF
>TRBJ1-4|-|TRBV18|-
TGTGCCAGCTCACCCCGCCCGGGGATGGATGAAAAACTGTTTTTT
CASSPRPGMDEKLFF
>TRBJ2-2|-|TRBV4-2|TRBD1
TGTGCCAGCAGCTCCCCGGGACAGGGGAAGGGGGAGCTGTTTTTT
CASSSPGQGKGELFF
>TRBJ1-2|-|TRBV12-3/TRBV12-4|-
TGTGCCAGCAGTTTCTCAGGCCCTTTCATAACCTTC
CASSFSGPFITF
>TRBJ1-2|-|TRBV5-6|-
TGTGCCAGCAGCTTGCTGGGTAGTGGTGGCTACACCTTC
CASSLLGSGGYTF
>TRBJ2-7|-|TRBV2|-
TGTGCCAGCAGTGGGGCAGTAAAATACTCCTACGAGCAGTACTTC
CASSGAVKYSYEQYF
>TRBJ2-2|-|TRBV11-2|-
TGTGCCACCATCCGTGGGGGGGAGCTGTTTTTT
CATIRGGELFF
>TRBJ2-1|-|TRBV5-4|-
TGTGCCAGCAGCTTGGCCGATCGCACCCCCTCCTACAATGAGCAGTTCTTC
CASSLADRTPSYNEQFF
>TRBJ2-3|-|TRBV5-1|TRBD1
TGCGCCAGCAGCCTAGGCCAGGGGGCAGATACGCAGTATTTT
CASSLGQGADTQYF
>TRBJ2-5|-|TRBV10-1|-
TGCGCCAGCAGTGAGCCGCGAGGGGCTCCCCAAGAGACCCAGTACTTC
CASSEPRGAPQETQYF
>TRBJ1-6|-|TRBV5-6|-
TGTGCCAGCAGCTTGGCCGGGGGCTCACCCCTCCACTTT
CASSLAGGSPLHF
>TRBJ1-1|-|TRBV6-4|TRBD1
TGTGCCAGCAGTGCCGAAGGACAGGTTGCGGCTTTCTTT
CASSAEGQVAAFF
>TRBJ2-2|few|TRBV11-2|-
TGTGCCAGCAGCGCTTCCCAGAACCTAAACACCGGGGAGCTGTTTTTT
CASSASQNLNTGELFF
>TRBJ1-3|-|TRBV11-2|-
TGTGCCAGCAGCTTAGATATGCTTCGCTCTGGAAACACCATATATTTT
CASSLDMLRSGNTIYF
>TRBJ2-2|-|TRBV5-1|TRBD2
TGCGCCAGCAGCTTGGCCGGGAGGGCGCACACCGGGGAGCTGTTTTTT
CASSLAGRAHTGELFF
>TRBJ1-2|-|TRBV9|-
TGTGCCAGCAGCGTAGGCCTCGGGAGGGACTATGGCTACACCTTC
CASSVGLGRDYGYTF
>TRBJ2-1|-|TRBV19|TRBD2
TGTGCCAGTAGTATAGACCCTAGCGGCCCCTACAATGAGCAGTTCTTC
CASSIDPSGPYNEQFF